These T cell receptor beta chains were read from a single sample in a study of blood T cell repertoires in COVID-19. TCRdb's copy holds only in-frame clones and misses some; the assay was immunoSEQ multiplex PCR. This table holds around 100,000 clones, about nine tenths found once. The sequencing sample was made of peripheral blood. These receptors were collected from a middle-aged man with acute or convalescent COVID-19. CDR3s include the opening cysteine and the closing phenylalanine or tryptophan. Some rows have no size entry. The others give once, few or many, or a class for an expanded clone.

size | J | V | CDR3
. | TRBJ1-6 | TRBV21-1 | CASKAPRNYNSPLHF
. | TRBJ2-5 | TRBV18 | CASSPPTSGQETQYF
. | TRBJ1-5 | TRBV18 | CASTQGGGPNQPQHF
. | TRBJ2-1 | TRBV2 | CASSSRVQSYNEQFF
. | TRBJ1-2 | TRBV5-1 | CASSGGQGADYGYTF
. | TRBJ1-1 | TRBV4-2 | CASSSGASTEAFF
. | TRBJ2-7 | TRBV6-5 | CASSRDRGDEQYF
few | TRBJ1-1 | TRBV3-1/TRBV3-2 | CASSGGQRRRMNTEAFF
. | TRBJ2-5 | TRBV4-1 | CASSLFSGTPQETQYF
. | TRBJ2-3 | TRBV7-2 | CASSLASSTDTQYF
. | TRBJ2-7 | TRBV28 | CAIAKGTSGRVYEQYF
once | TRBJ1-1 | TRBV7-9 | CASSDRQVGTEAFF
once | TRBJ2-7 | TRBV9 | CASSPRRGYEQYF
. | TRBJ2-3 | TRBV7-9 | CASSTKPGLAGVEDTQYF
. | TRBJ2-2 | TRBV6-5 | CASRASFTGELFF
. | TRBJ2-5 | TRBV3-1/TRBV3-2 | CASTEQGQETQYF
. | TRBJ1-2 | TRBV11-2 | CASSLGGQGAYGYTF
. | TRBJ1-2 | TRBV29-1 | CSVAGGPTYGYTF
. | TRBJ2-5 | TRBV15 | CATSRGNFGIGEGETQYF
. | TRBJ2-1 | TRBV10-3 | CATSREGVFYNEQFF
. | TRBJ1-5 | TRBV2 | CASHRTGPSNQPQHF
. | TRBJ1-2 | TRBV18 | CASSPESAVIYGYTF
. | TRBJ1-2 | TRBV19 | CASSMGTGPRSGYTF
. | TRBJ2-1 | TRBV19 | CASSHIPTTTYNEQFF
few | TRBJ2-7 | TRBV7-2 | CASSLKGSGVGEQYF
. | TRBJ1-2 | TRBV6-5 | CASRADTVGGYTF
. | TRBJ2-7 | TRBV9 | CASTSGAGAYEQYF
few | TRBJ1-2 | TRBV25-1 | CASSVGQIHGYTF
. | TRBJ2-7 | TRBV14 | CASSQLSGYEQYF
. | TRBJ1-6 | TRBV18 | CASSLAGQGNSPLHF
. | TRBJ2-7 | TRBV29-1 | CSVEGPGQGEYEQYF
. | TRBJ2-7 | TRBV6-5 | CASSRVGRGSYEQYF
. | TRBJ1-6 | TRBV11-2 | CASTFGTDNSPLHF
. | TRBJ1-1 | TRBV5-1 | CASSSFGQGEVNTEAFF
few | TRBJ1-4 | TRBV7-2 | CASNIRGGGRGEKLFF
. | TRBJ2-7 | TRBV19 | CASSINPSGSTEQYF
. | TRBJ1-2 | TRBV27 | CASMEGRGYGYTF
once | TRBJ2-7 | TRBV19 | CASSMQGAYEQYF
. | TRBJ1-1 | TRBV7-9 | CASSGTGGTEAFF
. | TRBJ1-2 | TRBV12-5 | CASGFTPPGTRDGYTF
. | TRBJ2-2 | TRBV7-9 | CASKWGGMNTGELFF
once | TRBJ1-2 | TRBV6-5 | CASSNKSEAHGYTF
. | TRBJ1-5 | TRBV18 | CASSHRQEPNQPQHF
. | TRBJ1-1 | TRBV9 | CASSGAQAGTEAFF
. | TRBJ2-3 | TRBV7-9 | CASGKREGNPDTQYF
few | TRBJ2-1 | TRBV19 | CASSITVRSSYYNEQFF
. | TRBJ1-1 | TRBV3-1/TRBV3-2 | CASSPFLTGGTEAFF
. | TRBJ2-7 | TRBV12-5 | CASGSPAGGDLRYEQYF